The 3 T cell receptor beta chains presented below share a single source sample, sequenced in a study of glioma-infiltrating T cells. The iRepertoire nested amplicon-rescue multiplex PCR amplified TCR alpha and beta CDR3s from RNA. TCRdb ran MiXCR on the multiplex PCR reads and lists one entry per CDR3 protein. The sample holds more than 350,000 distinct CDR3 sequences; about 40% are singletons and the top ten take about 12%. Sequencing was carried out using glioma tissue, nonneoplastic brain tissue, or PBMCs (not recorded which). Receptors were obtained from a human donor with low-grade glioma or glioblastoma, undergoing nonglioma brain surgery, or in good health (not recorded which).

The genes are TRBV19 and TRBJ2-1, with TRBD1 matching over 8 bases. Germline V CDR1 and CDR2: LNHDA, SQIVND (reference sequence). With 5 bases clipped from V and 1 base from J, the junction kept 7 bases outside the gene matches. The CDR3 has 16 residues. The CDR3 spells CASSPPGQGSYNEQFF. CDR3 in DNA: TGTGCCAGTAGTCCCCCCGGACAGGGTTCCTACAATGAGCAGTTCTTC.

The CDR3 sequence is CSVNPRRYSGSPLHF. DNA of the CDR3: TGCAGTGTGAACCCCAGACGATATTCCGGTTCACCCCTCCACTTT. The gene calls are TRBV20-1 and TRBJ1-6, with no clear D. V lost 7 bases and J lost 9, with 22 bases in between. The germline CDR1 and CDR2 sequences are DFQATT and SNEGSKA (reference sequence). The CDR3 contains 15 residues.

This clonotype was recorded a few times. V and J are TRBV18 and TRBJ2-7; D is ambiguous. CDR3 length: 14 residues. Germline V gene data show CDR1 as KGHSH and CDR2 as LQKENI. Trimming cost V 3 bases and J 2 bases, with 11 bases left between them. The CDR3 reads CASSPRVLTYEQYF. The DNA of the CDR3 is TGTGCCAGCTCACCTCGTGTCCTTACCTACGAGCAGTACTTC.